The entry below gives a single T cell receptor beta chain sequence along with its context. Looked up from germline, CDR1 is LGHDT and CDR2 is YNNKEL (reference sequence). V shed 4 bases and J 4 bases; nucleotides not matched to a gene: 2. The CDR3 contains 13 residues. The entry originates in a study of blood T cell repertoires in COVID-19. TCRdb's copy holds only in-frame clones and misses some; the assay was immunoSEQ multiplex PCR. Among approximately 40,000 clones listed, roughly 89% were seen once. This chain links TRBV3-1 (or the pseudogene TRBV3-2) with TRBJ1-2, with 8 bases aligning to TRBD1. The clonotype originates from a man in his forties with COVID-19, enrolled during active disease. Sequenced: peripheral blood. The CDR3 sequence: CASSPGTGYGYTF. The CDR3 nucleotides read TGTGCCAGCAGCCCCGGGACAGGCTATGGCTACACCTTC.